The table lists the clone carrying this T cell receptor beta chain with a few counts. Other DNA sequences of this sample code for an identical CDR3. The entry originates in a study of blood T cell repertoires in COVID-19. Study-wide context: Acute and convalescent COVID-19 samples came from the United States, Italy and Spain.

The authors' processing: Scientists estimated how many nucleated cells there were by amplifying reference gene primers. Assay: immunoSEQ multiplex PCR; the TCRdb copy retains only in-frame clones and omits some. That table gives V, J and clone size, and the DNA gave D and trimming. The sample holds 75,000 to 90,000 clones, 85% seen once. This clonotype was obtained from a man older than 75 with active or convalescent COVID-19. Source material: peripheral blood.

The DNA of the CDR3 is TGTGCCAGCAGGAGAGGTAACACTGAAGCTTTCTTT. This sequence encodes CASRRGNTEAFF. The gene calls are TRBV9 and TRBJ1-1, with D hard to call. Trimming took 5 bases from V and 2 from J, leaving 7 bases between them. The CDR3 consists of 12 residues. Germline values: CDR1 SGDLS, CDR2 YYNGEE.